The sequence of this T cell receptor (beta chain) was determined in a study of T-cell reconstitution after alpha-beta-depleted transplantation in children. Regarding the study as a whole: Fresh T-cell production supplied most of the T-cell counts and diversity seen one year after transplant. From surviving recipient T cells and thymic progenitors came the high day-60 TCRbeta diversity observed in some patients. There were reportedly several hundred expanded graft clones from which alpha-beta T cells came about two months after transplant.

Unique molecular identifiers were built into the TCRbeta library. MiXCR was run by TCRdb on the PCR reads, yielding one entry per CDR3 protein. The data contain roughly 100,000 distinct CDR3 sequences, roughly 7.2% of them singletons. This clonotype was detected ten times or more. Its antigen is still unknown. The CDR3 contains 12 residues. V was shortened by 5 bases and J by 9 bases, with 10 bases between the two germline ends. Germline loops: CDR1 SEHNR, CDR2 FQNEAQ (reference sequence). The sequence came from a boy younger than 10 with acute lymphoblastic leukemia, due to receive a stem cell transplant. The chain has TRBV7-9 and TRBJ2-2; the D is unclear. This material consisted of PBMCs, taken before TCRalphabeta/CD19-depleted stem cell transplant. The CDR3 DNA sequence: TGTGCCAGCAGCAGTGGCCCCCGGGAGCTGTTTTTT. Protein: CASSSGPRELFF.